These T cell receptor beta chains were read from a single sample in a study of blood T cell repertoires in COVID-19. Profiling relied on immunoSEQ multiplex PCR, and the TCRdb table lists in-frame clones only, not all of them. This sample has approximately 300,000 clones, with more than 80% found just once. The sequenced sample was peripheral blood. Every receptor here comes from a woman in her thirties with COVID-19, enrolled during active disease. Both conserved end residues are part of each CDR3. A D gene is named only where the DNA matches it firmly. Some rows mark clone size as missing; the rest say once, few, many or name a class of expanded clone.

J: TRBJ2-7; V: TRBV28; D: .; size: .; CDR3: CASKEIGLQSSYEQYF; DNA: TGTGCCAGCAAAGAGATCGGACTCCAGAGCTCCTACGAGCAGTACTTC
J: TRBJ2-1; V: TRBV6-4; D: TRBD2; size: .; CDR3: CASSLEGGPYNEQFF; DNA: TGTGCCAGCAGTTTGGAGGGAGGGCCGTACAATGAGCAGTTCTTC
J: TRBJ2-7; V: TRBV5-1; D: TRBD1; size: .; CDR3: CASSLGQGIDEQYF; DNA: TGCGCCAGCAGCTTGGGACAGGGGATCGACGAGCAGTACTTC
J: TRBJ2-4; V: TRBV7-3; D: TRBD1; size: .; CDR3: CASSTGTGNIQYF; DNA: TGTGCCAGCAGCACCGGGACAGGGAACATTCAGTACTTC
J: TRBJ1-3; V: TRBV7-6; D: TRBD1; size: .; CDR3: CASSSGQGGGNTIYF; DNA: TGTGCCAGCAGCTCAGGACAGGGTGGAGGAAACACCATATATTTT
J: TRBJ2-3; V: TRBV7-8; D: .; size: .; CDR3: CASSPPQGLAGETPTDTQYF; DNA: TGTGCCAGCAGCCCCCCCCAGGGGCTCGCGGGAGAGACTCCCACAGATACGCAGTATTTT
J: TRBJ2-1; V: TRBV6-6; D: .; size: .; CDR3: CATTERAGDEQFF; DNA: TGTGCCACCACGGAGCGGGCCGGGGATGAGCAGTTCTTC
J: TRBJ2-7; V: TRBV29-1; D: .; size: .; CDR3: CSGGPSNPEGEQYF; DNA: TGCAGCGGGGGCCCTTCCAACCCGGAGGGCGAGCAGTACTTC
J: TRBJ2-7; V: TRBV19; D: .; size: .; CDR3: CASSSAGTRDEQYF; DNA: TGTGCCAGTAGCTCGGCCGGGACTCGGGACGAGCAGTACTTC
J: TRBJ2-3; V: TRBV7-2; D: TRBD2; size: .; CDR3: CASSLVGSGGTDTQYF; DNA: TGTGCCAGCAGCTTAGTTGGTAGCGGGGGCACAGATACGCAGTATTTT
J: TRBJ1-1; V: TRBV5-1; D: .; size: .; CDR3: CASSWSRVNTEAFF; DNA: TGCGCCAGCAGCTGGTCGAGGGTCAACACTGAAGCTTTCTTT
J: TRBJ2-5; V: TRBV5-1; D: .; size: .; CDR3: CASSLEGRRETQYF; DNA: TGCGCCAGCAGCTTGGAAGGGAGACGGGAGACCCAGTACTTC
J: TRBJ1-5; V: TRBV28; D: .; size: .; CDR3: CASSLGAWRPQHF; DNA: TGTGCCAGCAGTTTAGGAGCCTGGCGGCCCCAGCATTTT
J: TRBJ2-7; V: TRBV18; D: TRBD2; size: .; CDR3: CASSPPGLAGGMPLEQYF; DNA: TGTGCCAGCTCACCCCCCGGACTAGCGGGAGGTATGCCTCTCGAGCAGTACTTC
J: TRBJ1-2; V: TRBV20-1; D: .; size: .; CDR3: CSASSRGSYGYTF; DNA: TGCAGTGCTAGTTCTCGGGGGAGCTATGGCTACACCTTC
J: TRBJ1-3; V: TRBV15; D: TRBD1; size: .; CDR3: CATSTRGRGNTIYF; DNA: TGTGCCACCAGCACCAGGGGGAGAGGAAACACCATATATTTT
J: TRBJ2-5; V: TRBV11-2; D: .; size: few; CDR3: CASSKGGGGHQETQYF; DNA: TGTGCCAGCAGCAAAGGCGGTGGGGGCCACCAAGAGACCCAGTACTTC
J: TRBJ2-7; V: TRBV5-4; D: TRBD2; size: .; CDR3: CASYERGSSYEQYF; DNA: TGTGCCAGCTACGAGCGGGGAAGCTCCTACGAGCAGTACTTC
J: TRBJ2-1; V: TRBV5-4; D: .; size: .; CDR3: CASSPSRGNEQFF; DNA: TGTGCCAGCAGCCCCAGTCGTGGTAATGAGCAGTTCTTC
J: TRBJ2-1; V: TRBV10-3; D: .; size: .; CDR3: CATGLNYNEQFF; DNA: TGTGCCACCGGACTGAACTACAATGAGCAGTTCTTC
J: TRBJ2-5; V: TRBV3-1/TRBV3-2; D: .; size: .; CDR3: CASSPYRFRSETQYF; DNA: TGTGCCAGCAGCCCCTACAGGTTCCGATCGGAGACCCAGTACTTC
J: TRBJ1-1; V: TRBV7-3; D: .; size: once; CDR3: CASSPQALSVNTEAFF; DNA: TGTGCCAGCAGCCCCCAAGCGTTGTCTGTGAACACTGAAGCTTTCTTT
J: TRBJ1-2; V: TRBV5-1; D: TRBD1; size: few; CDR3: CASSLGPDRVNYGYTF; DNA: TGCGCCAGCAGCTTGGGACCAGACAGGGTGAACTATGGCTACACCTTC
J: TRBJ2-7; V: TRBV5-6; D: .; size: .; CDR3: CASSLGQGNEQYF; DNA: TGTGCCAGCAGCTTGGGGCAGGGTAACGAGCAGTACTTC
J: TRBJ2-2; V: TRBV5-6; D: .; size: once; CDR3: CASSLGLTVNTGELFF; DNA: TGTGCCAGCAGCTTGGGACTAACAGTGAACACCGGGGAGCTGTTTTTT
J: TRBJ1-1; V: TRBV19; D: TRBD1; size: .; CDR3: CASSLTGDTEAFF; DNA: TGTGCCAGTAGTTTGACAGGGGACACTGAAGCTTTCTTT
J: TRBJ1-5; V: TRBV7-2; D: TRBD1; size: .; CDR3: CASSLAGGYQPQHF; DNA: TGTGCCAGCAGCTTAGCAGGGGGCTATCAGCCCCAGCATTTT
J: TRBJ2-2; V: TRBV6-6; D: TRBD1; size: .; CDR3: CASSFGTGLTGELFF; DNA: TGTGCCAGCAGTTTCGGGACAGGGCTGACCGGGGAGCTGTTTTTT
J: TRBJ2-1; V: TRBV9; D: TRBD2; size: .; CDR3: CASSPGTSGSSEQFF; DNA: TGTGCCAGCAGCCCCGGGACTAGCGGGAGTAGTGAGCAGTTCTTC